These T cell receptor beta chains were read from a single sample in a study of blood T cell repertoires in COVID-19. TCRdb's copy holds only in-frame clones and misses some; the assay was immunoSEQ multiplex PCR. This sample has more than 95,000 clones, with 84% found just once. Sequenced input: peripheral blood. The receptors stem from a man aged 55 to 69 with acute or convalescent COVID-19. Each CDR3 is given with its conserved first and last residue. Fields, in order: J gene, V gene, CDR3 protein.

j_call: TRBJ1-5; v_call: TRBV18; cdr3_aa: CASEVGTPRRANQPQHF
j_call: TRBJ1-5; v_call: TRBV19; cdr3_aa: CAELRRGNQPQHF
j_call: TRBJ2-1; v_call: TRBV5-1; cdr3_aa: CASRGGILRISYNERQFF
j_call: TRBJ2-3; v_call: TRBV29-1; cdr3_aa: CSVDWGQGRDTQYF
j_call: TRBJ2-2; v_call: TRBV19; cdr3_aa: CASSIPSGLGELFF
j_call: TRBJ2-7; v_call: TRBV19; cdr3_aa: CATTDRGRSYEQYF
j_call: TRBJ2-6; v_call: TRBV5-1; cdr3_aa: CASSLGRQGANVLTF
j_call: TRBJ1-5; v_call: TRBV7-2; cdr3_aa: CASSLQGWLSNQPQHF
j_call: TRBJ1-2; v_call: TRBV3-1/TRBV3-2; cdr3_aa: CASSQASNSSGQAYFGYTF
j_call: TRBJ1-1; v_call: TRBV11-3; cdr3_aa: CASSLGDRLLNTEAFF
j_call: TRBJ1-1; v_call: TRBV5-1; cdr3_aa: CASSTGGANTEAFF
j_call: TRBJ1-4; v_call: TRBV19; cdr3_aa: CASSPVGYGEKLFF
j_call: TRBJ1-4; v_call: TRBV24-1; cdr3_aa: CATSEPPGQGNEKLFF
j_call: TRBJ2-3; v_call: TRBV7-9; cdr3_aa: CASSLIAGGPRGTDTQYF
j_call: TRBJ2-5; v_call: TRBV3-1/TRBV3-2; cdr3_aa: CASSQEIYEFRVPKETQYF
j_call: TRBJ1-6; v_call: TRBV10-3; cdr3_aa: CAIRPGTGENSPLHF
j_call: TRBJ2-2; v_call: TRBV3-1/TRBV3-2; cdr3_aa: CASSPREPSGELFF
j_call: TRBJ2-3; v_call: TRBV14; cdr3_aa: CASSQTGGVTDTQYF
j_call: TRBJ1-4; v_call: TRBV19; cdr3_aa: CASSGTFGTGVEKLFF
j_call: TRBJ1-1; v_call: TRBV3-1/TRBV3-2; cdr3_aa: CASSRDGGFTEAFF
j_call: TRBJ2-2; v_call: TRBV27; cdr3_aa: CASSPWVAGNTGELFF
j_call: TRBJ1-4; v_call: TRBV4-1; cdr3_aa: CASSQPDRGIEKLFF
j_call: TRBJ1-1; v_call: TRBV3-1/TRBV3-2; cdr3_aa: CASSQANGSPEAFF
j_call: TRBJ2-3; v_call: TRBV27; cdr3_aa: CASSSNRGSDTQYF
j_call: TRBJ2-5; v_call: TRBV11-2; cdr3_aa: CASSLGTGARYQETQYF
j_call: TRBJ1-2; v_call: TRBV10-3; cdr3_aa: CAISEDAGGLIGYTF
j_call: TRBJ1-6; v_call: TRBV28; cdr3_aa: CASSFSRAYNSPLHF
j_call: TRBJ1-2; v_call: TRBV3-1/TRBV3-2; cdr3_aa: CASSRRQGKNYGYTF
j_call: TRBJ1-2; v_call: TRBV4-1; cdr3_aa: CASSQPGLRDGYTF
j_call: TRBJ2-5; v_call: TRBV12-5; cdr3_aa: CASGSAGGTETQYF
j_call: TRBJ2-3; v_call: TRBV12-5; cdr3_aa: CASGLLPAISTDTQYF
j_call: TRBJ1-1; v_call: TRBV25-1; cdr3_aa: CASSEAGGTEAFF
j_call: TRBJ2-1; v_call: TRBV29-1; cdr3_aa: CSVDEASGGSEQFF
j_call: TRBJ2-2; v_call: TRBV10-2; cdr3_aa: CASSESGTGHANTGELFF
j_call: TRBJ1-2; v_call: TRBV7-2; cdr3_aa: CASSPRDRAYNGYTF
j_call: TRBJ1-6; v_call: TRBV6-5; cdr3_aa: CASSDRGGVPLHF
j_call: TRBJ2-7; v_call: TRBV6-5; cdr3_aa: CASSYSGTGDYEQYF
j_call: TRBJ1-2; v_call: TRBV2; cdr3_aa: CASRVDRENGGYTF
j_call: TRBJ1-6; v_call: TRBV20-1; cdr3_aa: CSASSGGPNSPLHF
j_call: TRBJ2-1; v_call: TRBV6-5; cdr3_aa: CASSLYPGGEPKQFF
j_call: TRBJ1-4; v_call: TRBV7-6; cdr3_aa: CASSLAGGWNEKLFF
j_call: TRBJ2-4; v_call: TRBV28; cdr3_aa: CASSPSPRQNIQYF
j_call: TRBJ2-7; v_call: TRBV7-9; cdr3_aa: CASSSKQVKVSGEQYF
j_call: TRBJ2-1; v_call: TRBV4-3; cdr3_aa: CASSQADRDDNEQFF
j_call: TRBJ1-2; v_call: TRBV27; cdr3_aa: CASSWTGGDYGYTF
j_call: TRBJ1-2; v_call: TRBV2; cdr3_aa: CASGTGGGRGYTF
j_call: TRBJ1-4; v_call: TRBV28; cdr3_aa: CASPPGVGEKLFF
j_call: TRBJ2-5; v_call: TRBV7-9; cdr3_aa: CASSLLAGDRETQYF
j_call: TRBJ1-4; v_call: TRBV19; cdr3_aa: CASSLSSGSEKLFF